The T cell receptor (beta chain) under discussion was sequenced for a study of blood T cell repertoires in COVID-19. Study summary: Acute-phase and convalescent COVID-19 samples originated in the United States, Italy and Spain. T cells, B-cell-depleted T cells, or PBMCs provided the cDNA or gDNA that served as material.

Original methodology: Estimates of nucleated cell counts were drawn from the amplification of reference gene primers. The repertoire was sequenced with immunoSEQ multiplex PCR; TCRdb's copy has only in-frame clones and lacks some. V and J calls and clone size are those listed in that table; D and trimming were worked out from the DNA. The top ten hold about 25% of the sample, which has just under 50,000 clones, around 79% seen once. The CDR3 is 11 residues long. Trimming left V 4 bases short and J 7 bases short, with 8 bases between. Germline loops: CDR1 SGHTA, CDR2 FQGNSA. The chain joins TRBV7-2 to TRBJ2-7, with D possibly being TRBD1 (6 bases). This sequence was found in a man in his 70s with acute or convalescent COVID-19. The specimen was peripheral blood. CDR3 coding DNA: TGTGCCAGCAGCTCTAGGGGGGAGCAGTACTTC. Translating it yields CASSSRGEQYF.